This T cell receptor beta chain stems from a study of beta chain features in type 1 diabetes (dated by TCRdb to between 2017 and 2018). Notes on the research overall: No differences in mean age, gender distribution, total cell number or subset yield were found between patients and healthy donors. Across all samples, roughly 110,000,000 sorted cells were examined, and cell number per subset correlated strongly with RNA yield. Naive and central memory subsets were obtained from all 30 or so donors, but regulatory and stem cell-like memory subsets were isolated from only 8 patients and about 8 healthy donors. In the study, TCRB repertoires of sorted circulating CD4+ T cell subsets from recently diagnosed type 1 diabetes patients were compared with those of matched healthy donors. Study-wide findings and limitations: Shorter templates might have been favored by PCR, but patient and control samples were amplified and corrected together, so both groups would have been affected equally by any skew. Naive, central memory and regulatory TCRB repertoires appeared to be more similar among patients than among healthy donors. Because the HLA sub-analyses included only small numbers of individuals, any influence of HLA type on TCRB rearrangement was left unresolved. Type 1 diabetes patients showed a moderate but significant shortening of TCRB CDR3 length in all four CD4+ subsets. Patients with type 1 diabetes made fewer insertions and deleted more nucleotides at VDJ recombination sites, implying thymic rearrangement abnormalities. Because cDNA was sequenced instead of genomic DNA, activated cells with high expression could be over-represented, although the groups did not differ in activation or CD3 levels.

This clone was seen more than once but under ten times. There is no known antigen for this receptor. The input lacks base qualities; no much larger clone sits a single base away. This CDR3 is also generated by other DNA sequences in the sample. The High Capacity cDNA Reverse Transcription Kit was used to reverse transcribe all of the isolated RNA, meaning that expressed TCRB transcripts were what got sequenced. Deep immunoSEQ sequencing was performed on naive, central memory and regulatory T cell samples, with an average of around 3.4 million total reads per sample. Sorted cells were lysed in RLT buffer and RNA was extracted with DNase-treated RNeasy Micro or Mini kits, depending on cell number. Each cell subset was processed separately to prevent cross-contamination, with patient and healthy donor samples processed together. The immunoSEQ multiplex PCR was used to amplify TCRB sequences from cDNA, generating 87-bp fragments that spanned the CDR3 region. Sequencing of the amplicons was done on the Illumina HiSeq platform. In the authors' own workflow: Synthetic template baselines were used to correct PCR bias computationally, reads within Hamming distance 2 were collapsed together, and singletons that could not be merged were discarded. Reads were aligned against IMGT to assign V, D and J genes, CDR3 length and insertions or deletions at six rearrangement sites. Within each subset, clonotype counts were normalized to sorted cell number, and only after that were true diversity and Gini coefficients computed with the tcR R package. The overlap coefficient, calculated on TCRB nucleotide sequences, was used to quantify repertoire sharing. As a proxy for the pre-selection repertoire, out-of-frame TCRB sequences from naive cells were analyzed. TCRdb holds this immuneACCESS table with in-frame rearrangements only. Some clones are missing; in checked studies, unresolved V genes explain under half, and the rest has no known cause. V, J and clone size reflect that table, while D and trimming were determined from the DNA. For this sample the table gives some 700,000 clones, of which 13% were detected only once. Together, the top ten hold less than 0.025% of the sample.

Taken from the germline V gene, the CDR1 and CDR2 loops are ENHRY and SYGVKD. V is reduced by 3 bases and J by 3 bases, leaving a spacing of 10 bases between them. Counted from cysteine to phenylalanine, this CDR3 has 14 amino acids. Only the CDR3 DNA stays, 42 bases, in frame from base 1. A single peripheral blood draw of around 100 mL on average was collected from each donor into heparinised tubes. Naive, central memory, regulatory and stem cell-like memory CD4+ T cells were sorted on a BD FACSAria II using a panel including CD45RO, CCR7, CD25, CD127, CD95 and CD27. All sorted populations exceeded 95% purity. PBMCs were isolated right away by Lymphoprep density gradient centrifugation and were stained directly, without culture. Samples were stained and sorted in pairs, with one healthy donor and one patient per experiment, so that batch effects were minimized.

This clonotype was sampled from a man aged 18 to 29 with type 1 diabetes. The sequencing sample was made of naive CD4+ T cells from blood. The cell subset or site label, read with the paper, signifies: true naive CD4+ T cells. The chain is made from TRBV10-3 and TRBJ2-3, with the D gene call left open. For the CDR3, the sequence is CAISESVGTDTQYF. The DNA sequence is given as TGTGCCATCAGTGAATCCGTCGGAACAGATACGCAGTATTTT.